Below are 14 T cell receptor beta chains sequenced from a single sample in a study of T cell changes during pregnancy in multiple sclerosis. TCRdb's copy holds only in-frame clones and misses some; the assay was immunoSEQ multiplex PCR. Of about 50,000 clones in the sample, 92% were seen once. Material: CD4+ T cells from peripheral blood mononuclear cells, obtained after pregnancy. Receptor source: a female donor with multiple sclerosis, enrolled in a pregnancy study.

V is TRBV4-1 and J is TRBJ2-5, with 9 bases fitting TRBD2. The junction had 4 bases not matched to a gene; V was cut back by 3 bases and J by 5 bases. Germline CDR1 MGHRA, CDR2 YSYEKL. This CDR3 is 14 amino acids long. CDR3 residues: CASSQGLASETQYF. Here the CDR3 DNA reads TGCGCCAGCAGCCAGGGACTAGCTTCCGAGACCCAGTACTTC.

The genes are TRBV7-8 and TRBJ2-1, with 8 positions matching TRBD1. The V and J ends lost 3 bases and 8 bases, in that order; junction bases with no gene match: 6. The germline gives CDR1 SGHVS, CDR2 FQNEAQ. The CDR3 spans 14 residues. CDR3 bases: TGTGCCAGCAGCTTTCGGACAGGGCGGCATGAGCAGTTCTTC. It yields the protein CASSFRTGRHEQFF.

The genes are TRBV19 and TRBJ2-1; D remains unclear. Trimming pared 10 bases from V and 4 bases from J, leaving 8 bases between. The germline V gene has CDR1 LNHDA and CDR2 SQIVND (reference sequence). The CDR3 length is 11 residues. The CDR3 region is CAIQEYNEQFF. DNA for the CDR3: TGTGCCATTCAGGAATACAATGAGCAGTTCTTC.

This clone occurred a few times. The CDR3 DNA is TGTGCTAGTGGCTTAACAGGGAACGGGCAAGATACGCAGTATTTT. Its translation: CASGLTGNGQDTQYF. J is TRBJ2-3 and V is TRBV12-5; D is possibly TRBD1 (6 bases). The CDR3 length is 15 residues. V gave up 6 bases and J gave up 5 bases, with 18 bases separating them. Germline V gene lookup returns CDR1 LGHNT and CDR2 FRNRAP.

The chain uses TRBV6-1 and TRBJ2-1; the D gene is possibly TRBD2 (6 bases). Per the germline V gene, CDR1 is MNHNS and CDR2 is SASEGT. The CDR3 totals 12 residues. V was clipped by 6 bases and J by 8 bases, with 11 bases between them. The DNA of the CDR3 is TGTGCCAGCAGGCGGGACGTCCATGAGCAGTTCTTC. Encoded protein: CASRRDVHEQFF.

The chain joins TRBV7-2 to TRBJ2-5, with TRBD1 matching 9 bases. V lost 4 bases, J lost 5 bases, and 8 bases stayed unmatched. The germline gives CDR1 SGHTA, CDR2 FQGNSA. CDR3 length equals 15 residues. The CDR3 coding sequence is TGTGCCAGCAGCTCAGGACAGGGGTTCGAGGAGACCCAGTACTTC. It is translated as CASSSGQGFEETQYF.

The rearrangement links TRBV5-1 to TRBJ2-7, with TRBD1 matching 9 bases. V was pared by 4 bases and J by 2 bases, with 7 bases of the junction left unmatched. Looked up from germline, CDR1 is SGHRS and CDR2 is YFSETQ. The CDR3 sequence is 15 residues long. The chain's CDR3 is CASSVTGQGTYEQYF. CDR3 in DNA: TGCGCCAGCAGCGTAACGGGACAGGGAACCTACGAGCAGTACTTC.

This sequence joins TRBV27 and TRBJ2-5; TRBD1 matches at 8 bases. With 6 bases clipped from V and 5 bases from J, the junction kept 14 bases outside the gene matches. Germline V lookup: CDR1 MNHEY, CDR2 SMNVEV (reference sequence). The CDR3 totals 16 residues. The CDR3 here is CASRPLNQGAGETQYF. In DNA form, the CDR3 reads TGTGCCAGCAGGCCCTTAAACCAGGGGGCGGGGGAGACCCAGTACTTC.

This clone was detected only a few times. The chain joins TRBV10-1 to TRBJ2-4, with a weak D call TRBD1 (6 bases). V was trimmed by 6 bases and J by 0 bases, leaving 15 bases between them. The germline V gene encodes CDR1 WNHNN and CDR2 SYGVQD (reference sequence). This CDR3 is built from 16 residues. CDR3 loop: CASRVVTGLAKNIQYF. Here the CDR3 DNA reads TGCGCCAGCAGAGTCGTGACAGGATTAGCCAAAAACATTCAGTACTTC.

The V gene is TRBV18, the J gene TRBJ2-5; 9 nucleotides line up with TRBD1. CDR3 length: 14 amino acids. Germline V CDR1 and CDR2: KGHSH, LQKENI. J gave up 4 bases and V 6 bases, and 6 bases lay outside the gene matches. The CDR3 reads CASSQGQGGETQYF. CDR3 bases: TGTGCCAGCTCGCAGGGACAGGGTGGAGAGACCCAGTACTTC. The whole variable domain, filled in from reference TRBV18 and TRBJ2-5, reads NAGVMQNPRHLVRRRGQEARLRCSPMKGHSHVYWYRQLPEEGLKFMVYLQKENIIDESGMPKERFSAEFPKEGPSILRIQQVVRGDSAAYFCASSQGQGGETQYFGPGTRLLVL.

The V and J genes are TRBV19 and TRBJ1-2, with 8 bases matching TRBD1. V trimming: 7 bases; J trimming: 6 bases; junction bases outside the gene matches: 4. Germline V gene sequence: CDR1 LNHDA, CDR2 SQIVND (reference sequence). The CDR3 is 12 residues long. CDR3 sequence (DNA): TGTGCCAGTATAGGACAGGGTCATGGCTACACCTTC. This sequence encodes CASIGQGHGYTF.

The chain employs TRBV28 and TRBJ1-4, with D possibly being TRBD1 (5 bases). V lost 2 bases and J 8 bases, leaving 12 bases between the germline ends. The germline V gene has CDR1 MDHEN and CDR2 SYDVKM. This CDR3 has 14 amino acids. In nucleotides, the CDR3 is TGTGCCAGCAGTTTAAACGGGGGAGGGGAAAAACTGTTTTTT. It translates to CASSLNGGGEKLFF. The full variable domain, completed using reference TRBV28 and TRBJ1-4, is DVKVTQSSRYLVKRTGEKVFLECVQDMDHENMFWYRQDPGLGLRLIYFSYDVKMKEKGDIPEGYSVSREKKERFSLILESASTNQTSMYLCASSLNGGGEKLFFGSGTQLSVL.

The CDR3 is CASSIGLAGGWSTDTQYF. DNA for the CDR3: TGTGCCAGTAGTATTGGGCTAGCGGGAGGGTGGAGCACAGATACGCAGTATTTT. The genes are TRBV19 and TRBJ2-3; 12 positions agree with TRBD2. The junction had 7 bases not matched to a gene; V was cut back by 3 bases and J by 0 bases. Germline CDR1 reads LNHDA; CDR2 reads SQIVND (reference sequence). The length of the CDR3 is 18 residues.

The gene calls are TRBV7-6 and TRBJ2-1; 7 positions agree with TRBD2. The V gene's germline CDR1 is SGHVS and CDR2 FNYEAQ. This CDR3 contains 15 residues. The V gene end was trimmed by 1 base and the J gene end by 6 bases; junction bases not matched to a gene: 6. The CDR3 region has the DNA TGTGCCAGCAGCTTAGGTGGGAGGGCCATCAATGAGCAGTTCTTC. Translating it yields CASSLGGRAINEQFF.